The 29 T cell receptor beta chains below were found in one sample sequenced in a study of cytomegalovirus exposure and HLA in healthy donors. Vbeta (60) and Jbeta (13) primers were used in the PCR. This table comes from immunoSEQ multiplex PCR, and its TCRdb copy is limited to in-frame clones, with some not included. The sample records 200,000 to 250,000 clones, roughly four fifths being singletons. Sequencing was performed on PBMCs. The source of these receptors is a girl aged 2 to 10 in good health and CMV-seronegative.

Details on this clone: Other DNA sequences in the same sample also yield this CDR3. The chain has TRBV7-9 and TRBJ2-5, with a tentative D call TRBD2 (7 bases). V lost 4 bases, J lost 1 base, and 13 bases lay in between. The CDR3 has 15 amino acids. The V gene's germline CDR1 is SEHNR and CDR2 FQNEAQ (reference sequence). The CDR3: CASSSRGGPQETQYF. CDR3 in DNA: TGTGCCAGCAGCTCAAGGGGGGGCCCCCAAGAGACCCAGTACTTC.

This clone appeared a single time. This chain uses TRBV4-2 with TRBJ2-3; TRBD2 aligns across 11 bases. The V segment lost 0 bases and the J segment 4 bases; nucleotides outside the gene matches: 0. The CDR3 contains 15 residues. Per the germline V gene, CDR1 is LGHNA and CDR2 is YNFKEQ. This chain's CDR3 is CASSQELAGADTQYF. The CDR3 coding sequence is TGTGCCAGCAGCCAAGAACTAGCGGGAGCAGATACGCAGTATTTT.

In DNA form, the CDR3 reads TGTGCCAGCAGTCAACTAGCGGGGGCGTACAATGAGCAGTTCTTC. It encodes CASSQLAGAYNEQFF. The chain employs TRBV6-1 and TRBJ2-1; 11 bases map to TRBD2. The CDR3 runs 15 residues. J was trimmed by 4 bases and V by 5 bases; bases with no gene match: 4. Germline V gives CDR1 MNHNS, CDR2 SASEGT.

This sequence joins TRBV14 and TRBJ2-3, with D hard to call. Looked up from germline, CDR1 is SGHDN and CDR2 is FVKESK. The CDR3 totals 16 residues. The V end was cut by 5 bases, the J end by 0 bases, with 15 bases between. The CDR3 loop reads CASSYGGTISTDTQYF. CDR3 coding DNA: TGTGCCAGCAGCTATGGCGGTACAATTAGCACAGATACGCAGTATTTT. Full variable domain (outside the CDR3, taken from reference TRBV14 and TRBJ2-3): EAGVTQFPSHSVIEKGQTVTLRCDPISGHDNLYWYRRVMGKEIKFLLHFVKESKQDESGMPNNRFLAERTGGTYSTLKVQPAELEDSGVYFCASSYGGTISTDTQYFGPGTRLTVL.

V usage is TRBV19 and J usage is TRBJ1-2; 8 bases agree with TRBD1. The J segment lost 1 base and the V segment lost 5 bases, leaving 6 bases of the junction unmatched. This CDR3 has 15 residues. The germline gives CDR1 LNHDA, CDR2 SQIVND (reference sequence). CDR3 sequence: CASSLRTGINYGYTF. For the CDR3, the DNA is TGTGCCAGTAGTCTTCGGACAGGGATTAACTATGGCTACACCTTC.

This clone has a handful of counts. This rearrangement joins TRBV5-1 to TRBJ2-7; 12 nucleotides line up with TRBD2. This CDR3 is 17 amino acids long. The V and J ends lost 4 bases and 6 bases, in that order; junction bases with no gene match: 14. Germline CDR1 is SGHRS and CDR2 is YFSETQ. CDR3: CASSPPTSGSTPLEQYF. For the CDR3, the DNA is TGCGCCAGCAGCCCTCCGACTAGCGGGAGCACCCCCCTCGAGCAGTACTTC.

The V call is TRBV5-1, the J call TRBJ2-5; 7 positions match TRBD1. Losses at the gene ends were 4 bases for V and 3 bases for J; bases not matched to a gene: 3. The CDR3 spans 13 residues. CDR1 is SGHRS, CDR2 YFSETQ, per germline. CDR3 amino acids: CASSLGQEETQYF. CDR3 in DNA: TGCGCCAGCAGCCTTGGACAGGAAGAGACCCAGTACTTC. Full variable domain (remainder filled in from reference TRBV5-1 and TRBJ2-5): KAGVTQTPRYLIKTRGQQVTLSCSPISGHRSVSWYQQTPGQGLQFLFEYFSETQRNKGNFPGRFSGRQFSNSRSEMNVSTLELGDSALYLCASSLGQEETQYFGPGTRLLVL.

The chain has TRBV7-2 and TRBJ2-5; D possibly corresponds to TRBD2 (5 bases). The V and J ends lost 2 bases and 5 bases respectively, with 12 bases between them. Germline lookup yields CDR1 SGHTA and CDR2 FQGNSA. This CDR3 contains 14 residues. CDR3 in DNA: TGTGCCAGCAGCTTACTCGGGGTGTGGGAGACCCAGTACTTC. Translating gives CASSLLGVWETQYF.

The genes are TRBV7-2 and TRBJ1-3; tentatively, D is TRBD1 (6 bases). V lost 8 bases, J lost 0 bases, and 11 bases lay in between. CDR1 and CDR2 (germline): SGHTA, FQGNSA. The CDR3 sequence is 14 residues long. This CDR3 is CASGLQGSGNTIYF. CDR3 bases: TGTGCCAGCGGGTTACAGGGCTCTGGAAACACCATATATTTT.

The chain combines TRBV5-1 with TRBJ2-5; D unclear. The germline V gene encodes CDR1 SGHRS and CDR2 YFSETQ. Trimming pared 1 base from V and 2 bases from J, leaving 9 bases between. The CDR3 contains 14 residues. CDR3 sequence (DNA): TGCGCCAGCAGCTTGACAGCTATTCAAGAGACCCAGTACTTC. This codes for CASSLTAIQETQYF. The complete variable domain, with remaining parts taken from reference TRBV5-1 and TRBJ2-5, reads KAGVTQTPRYLIKTRGQQVTLSCSPISGHRSVSWYQQTPGQGLQFLFEYFSETQRNKGNFPGRFSGRQFSNSRSEMNVSTLELGDSALYLCASSLTAIQETQYFGPGTRLLVL.

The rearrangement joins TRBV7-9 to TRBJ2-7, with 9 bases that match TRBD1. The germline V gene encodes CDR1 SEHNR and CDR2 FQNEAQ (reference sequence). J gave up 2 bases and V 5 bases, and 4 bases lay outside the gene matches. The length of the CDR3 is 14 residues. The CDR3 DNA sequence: TGTGCCAGCAGCCCGGGACAGGGACCCTACGAGCAGTACTTC. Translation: CASSPGQGPYEQYF.

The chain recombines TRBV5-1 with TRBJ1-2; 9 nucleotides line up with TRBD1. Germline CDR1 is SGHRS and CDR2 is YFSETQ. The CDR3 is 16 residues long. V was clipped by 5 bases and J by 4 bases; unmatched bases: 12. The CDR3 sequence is CASRPGQGGRGYGYTF. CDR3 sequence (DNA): TGCGCCAGCAGACCGGGACAGGGTGGACGGGGCTATGGCTACACCTTC.

CDR3 in amino acids: CASWGLAVSSTDTQYF. CDR3 in DNA: TGTGCCAGCTGGGGACTAGCGGTTAGTAGCACAGATACGCAGTATTTT. The chain employs TRBV7-9 and TRBJ2-3; 11 bases are shared with TRBD2. V dropped 8 bases and J dropped 0; count of bases not matched to a gene: 7. The CDR3 extends over 16 amino acids. Per the germline V gene, CDR1 is SEHNR and CDR2 is FQNEAQ (reference sequence).

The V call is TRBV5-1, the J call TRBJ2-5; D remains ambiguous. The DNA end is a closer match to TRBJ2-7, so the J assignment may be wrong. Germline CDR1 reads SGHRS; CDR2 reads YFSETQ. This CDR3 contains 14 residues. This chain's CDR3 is CASSFSAEAYEQYF. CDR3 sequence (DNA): TGCGCCAGCAGTTTTTCTGCCGAGGCCTACGAGCAGTACTTC.

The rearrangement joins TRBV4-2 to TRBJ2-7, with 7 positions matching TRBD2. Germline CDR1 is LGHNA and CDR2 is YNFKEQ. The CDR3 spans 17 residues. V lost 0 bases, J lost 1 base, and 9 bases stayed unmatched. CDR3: CASSQEWSTSFSYEQYF. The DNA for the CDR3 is TGTGCCAGCAGCCAAGAGTGGTCGACTAGCTTTTCCTACGAGCAGTACTTC.

The CDR3 spells CASIGEADTQYF. The CDR3 region has the DNA TGTGCCAGCATCGGGGAGGCAGATACGCAGTATTTT. J is TRBJ2-3 and V is TRBV25-1, with D perhaps TRBD2 (6 bases). Germline V CDR1 and CDR2: MGHDK, SYGVNS. This CDR3 has 12 residues. Trimming left V 7 bases short and J 4 bases short, with 9 bases between.

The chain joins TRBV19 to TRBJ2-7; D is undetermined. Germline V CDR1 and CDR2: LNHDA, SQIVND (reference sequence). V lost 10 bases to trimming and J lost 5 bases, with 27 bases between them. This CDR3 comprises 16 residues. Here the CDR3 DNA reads TGTGCCACTGCCGCAGACCGGCATGGGTGGGCCGACGAGCAGTACTTC. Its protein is CATAADRHGWADEQYF.

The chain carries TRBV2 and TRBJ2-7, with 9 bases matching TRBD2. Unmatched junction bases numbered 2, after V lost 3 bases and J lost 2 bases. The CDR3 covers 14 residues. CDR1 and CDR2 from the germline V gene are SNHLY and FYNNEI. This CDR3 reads CASSETSGAYEQYF. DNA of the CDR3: TGTGCCAGCAGTGAGACTAGCGGAGCCTACGAGCAGTACTTC.

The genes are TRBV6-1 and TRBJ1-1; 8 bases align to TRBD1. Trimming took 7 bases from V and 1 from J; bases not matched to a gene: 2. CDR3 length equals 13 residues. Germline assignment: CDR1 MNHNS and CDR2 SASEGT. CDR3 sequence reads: CASIDRGNTEAFF. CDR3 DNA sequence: TGTGCCAGCATCGACAGGGGGAACACTGAAGCTTTCTTT.

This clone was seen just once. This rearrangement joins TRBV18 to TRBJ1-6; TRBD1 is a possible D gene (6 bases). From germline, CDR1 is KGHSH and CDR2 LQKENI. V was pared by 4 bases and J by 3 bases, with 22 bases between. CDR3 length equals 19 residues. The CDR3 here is CASSLRDIDEPVYNSPLHF. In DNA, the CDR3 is TGTGCCAGCTCACTCCGGGACATCGACGAACCTGTCTATAATTCACCCCTCCACTTT.

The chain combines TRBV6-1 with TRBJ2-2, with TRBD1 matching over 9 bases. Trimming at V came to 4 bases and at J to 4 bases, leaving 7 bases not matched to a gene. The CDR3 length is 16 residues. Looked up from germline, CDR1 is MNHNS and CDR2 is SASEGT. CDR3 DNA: TGTGCCAGCAGTGCAACGCCGGACAGGGGCACCGGGGAGCTGTTTTTT. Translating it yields CASSATPDRGTGELFF.

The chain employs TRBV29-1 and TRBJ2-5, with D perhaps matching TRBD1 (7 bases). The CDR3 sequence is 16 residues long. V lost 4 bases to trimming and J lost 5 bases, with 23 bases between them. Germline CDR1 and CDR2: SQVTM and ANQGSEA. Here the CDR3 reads CSVVPEGQNPRETQYF. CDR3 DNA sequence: TGCAGCGTTGTCCCGGAGGGACAGAATCCTCGGGAGACCCAGTACTTC.

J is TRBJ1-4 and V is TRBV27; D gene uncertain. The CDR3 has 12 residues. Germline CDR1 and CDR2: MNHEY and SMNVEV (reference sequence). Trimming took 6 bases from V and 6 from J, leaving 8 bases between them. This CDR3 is CASSDTYEKLFF. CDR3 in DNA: TGTGCCAGCAGCGACACCTATGAAAAACTGTTTTTT.

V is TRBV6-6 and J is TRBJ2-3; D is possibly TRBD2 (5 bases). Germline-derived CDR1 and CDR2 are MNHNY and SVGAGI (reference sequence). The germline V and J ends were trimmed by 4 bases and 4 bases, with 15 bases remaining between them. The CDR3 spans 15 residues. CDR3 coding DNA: TGTGCCAGCAGTTCCAAGCGACCGGGGTCAGATACGCAGTATTTT. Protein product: CASSSKRPGSDTQYF.

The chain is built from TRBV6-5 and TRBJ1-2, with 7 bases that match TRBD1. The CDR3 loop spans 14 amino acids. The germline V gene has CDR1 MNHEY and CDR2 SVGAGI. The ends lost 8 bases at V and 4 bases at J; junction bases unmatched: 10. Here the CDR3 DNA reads TGTGCCAGCTCATGGGCAGGGGGAGGCTATGGCTACACCTTC. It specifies CASSWAGGGYGYTF.

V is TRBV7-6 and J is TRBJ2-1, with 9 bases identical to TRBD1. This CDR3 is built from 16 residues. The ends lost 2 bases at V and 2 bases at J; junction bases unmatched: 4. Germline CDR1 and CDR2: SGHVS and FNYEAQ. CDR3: CASSLMGQGTYNEQFF. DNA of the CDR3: TGTGCCAGCAGCTTAATGGGACAGGGAACCTACAATGAGCAGTTCTTC.

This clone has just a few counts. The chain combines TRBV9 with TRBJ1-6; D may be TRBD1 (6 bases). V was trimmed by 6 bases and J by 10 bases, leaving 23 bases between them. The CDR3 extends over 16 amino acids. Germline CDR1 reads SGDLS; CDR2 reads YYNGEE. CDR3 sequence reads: CASIYPRGGVRSPLHF. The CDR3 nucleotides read TGTGCCAGCATCTACCCCCGTGGGGGCGTAAGATCACCCCTCCACTTT.

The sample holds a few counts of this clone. The CDR3 DNA sequence: TGCGCCAGCAGCCAAGGCTCCGGGATGAACACTGAAGCTTTCTTT. Translated: CASSQGSGMNTEAFF. The rearrangement uses TRBV4-1 and TRBJ1-1; D uncertain. Trimming removed 1 base at V and 0 bases at J, with 9 bases between. Germline V gives CDR1 MGHRA, CDR2 YSYEKL. The CDR3 contains 15 residues.

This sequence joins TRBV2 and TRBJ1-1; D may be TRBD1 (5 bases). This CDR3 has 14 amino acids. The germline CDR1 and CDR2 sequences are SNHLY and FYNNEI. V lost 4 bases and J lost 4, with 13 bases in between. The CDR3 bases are TGTGCCAGCAGTGTGATGGGGGGGGTCACTGAAGCTTTCTTT. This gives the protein CASSVMGGVTEAFF.